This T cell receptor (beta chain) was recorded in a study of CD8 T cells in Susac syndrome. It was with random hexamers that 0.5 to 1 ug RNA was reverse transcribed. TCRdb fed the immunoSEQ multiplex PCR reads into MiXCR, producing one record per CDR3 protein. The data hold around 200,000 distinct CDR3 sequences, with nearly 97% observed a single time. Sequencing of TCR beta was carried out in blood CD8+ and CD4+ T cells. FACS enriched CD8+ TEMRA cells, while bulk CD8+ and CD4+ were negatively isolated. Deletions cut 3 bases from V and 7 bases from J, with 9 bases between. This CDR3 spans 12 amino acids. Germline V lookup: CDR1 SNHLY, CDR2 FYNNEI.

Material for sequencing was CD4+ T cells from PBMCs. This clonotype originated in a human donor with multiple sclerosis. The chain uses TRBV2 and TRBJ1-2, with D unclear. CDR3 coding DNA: TGTGCCAGCAGTGAGGGTTACACTGGCTACACCTTC. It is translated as CASSEGYTGYTF.